Detailed here is one TCR beta chain. Its cognate antigen is unknown. Healthy Caucasians were all of the donors. One entry per CDR3 protein results from TCRdb running MiXCR on the 5' RACE reads. In the table there are around 1.7 million distinct CDR3 sequences, around a third of which are singletons. The data belong to a study of identical twins. The study, taken as a whole, reports: Out-of-frame alpha sequences common to twins exhibited a surplus of low generation probability. Fewer insertions were carried by abundant cord blood beta clonotypes, but none was seen in memory repertoires. Cross-sectional statistics, not tracking of the same donors, supported the conclusions.

The sample consisted of cord blood. This clonotype was obtained from a newborn girl in good health.

CDR3 coding DNA: TGTGCCAGCAGTCCCGACCAAGGACTAGCGGGAGACTACAATGAGCAGTTCTTC. Encoded protein: CASSPDQGLAGDYNEQFF. The chain carries TRBV27 and TRBJ2-1; 13 bases agree with TRBD2. V dropped 5 bases and J dropped 3; count of bases not matched to a gene: 10. Germline CDR1 reads MNHEY; CDR2 reads SMNVEV (reference sequence). CDR3 length: 18 residues.